These 5 T cell receptor beta chains were sequenced from one sample in a study of control samples from healthy donors and cancer patients. Method: immunoSEQ multiplex PCR; TCRdb's copy keeps in-frame clones and lacks some. In the table there are approximately 140,000 clones, 85% to 95% of which are singletons. Sample: blood. These receptors were taken from a man between 40 and 49 years old in good health.

The genes are TRBV5-1 and TRBJ2-1, with D unclear. Trimming cost V 4 bases and J 5 bases, with 13 bases left between them. The CDR3 loop spans 14 amino acids. Germline lookup yields CDR1 SGHRS and CDR2 YFSETQ. The CDR3 sequence: CASSRETGHNEQFF. The CDR3 nucleotides read TGCGCCAGCAGCCGCGAGACTGGCCACAATGAGCAGTTCTTC.

V is TRBV3-1 (or the pseudogene TRBV3-2) and J is TRBJ2-1; possible D gene TRBD1, 6 bases. V was clipped by 4 bases and J by 3 bases, with 10 bases between them. The CDR3 sequence is 14 residues long. The germline gives CDR1 LGHDT, CDR2 YNNKEL (reference sequence). In nucleotides, the CDR3 is TGTGCCAGCAGCCCTAGGACAGACTACAATGAGCAGTTCTTC. Translated: CASSPRTDYNEQFF.

A single count supports this clone. The chain links TRBV4-2 to TRBJ1-5; D ambiguous. The CDR3 totals 15 residues. Trimming left V 0 bases short and J 7 bases short, with 13 bases between. CDR1 LGHNA and CDR2 YNFKEQ come from the germline V gene. CDR3 loop: CASSQDSTSGQPQHF. In nucleotides, the CDR3 is TGTGCCAGCAGCCAAGATTCCACCTCGGGGCAGCCCCAGCATTTT.

This chain joins TRBV6-2 or TRBV6-3 and TRBJ2-7; a possible D gene is TRBD1 (5 bases). The CDR3 covers 16 residues. CDR1 and CDR2 (germline): MNHEY, SVGEGT. V was cut by 1 base and J by 3 bases, with 16 bases left in between. The CDR3: CASSYFGHRTVYEQYF. CDR3 nucleotide sequence: TGTGCCAGCAGTTACTTCGGACACCGTACGGTCTACGAGCAGTACTTC.

The chain employs TRBV2 and TRBJ1-4, with D uncertain. CDR3 length: 14 amino acids. The V gene lost 3 bases and the J gene lost 1 base, with 6 bases spanning the gap. Looked up from germline, CDR1 is SNHLY and CDR2 is FYNNEI. DNA of the CDR3: TGTGCCAGCAGTGACTGGGGAACTAATGAAAAACTGTTTTTT. It codes for CASSDWGTNEKLFF.